These T cell receptor beta chains were read from a single sample in a study of shared clonotypes between healthy human individuals. Measured with immunoSEQ multiplex PCR; TCRdb has only the in-frame clones, and not every one. The sample consists of nearly 600,000 clones, about 95% of them appearing once. What was sequenced was naive CD8+ T cells sorted from blood. These receptor sequences come from a woman aged 25-40 years in good health. Each CDR3 is given with its conserved first and last residue. The order of the fields is J gene, V gene, clone size, D gene, CDR3 protein, CDR3 DNA. The D gene is left open where the match is weak. Clone size, where shown, is once, few, many, or a class for clones that have expanded.

TRBJ2-1,TRBV30,-,TRBD2,CAWSEGGSSYNEQFF,TGTGCCTGGAGTGAAGGCGGGAGCTCCTACAATGAGCAGTTCTTC
TRBJ2-7,TRBV29-1,once,TRBD2,CSVVGGRMNEQYF,TGCAGCGTTGTAGGCGGGAGGATGAACGAGCAGTACTTC
TRBJ2-1,TRBV28,-,-,CASSFFGEGGNEQFF,TGTGCCAGCAGTTTTTTTGGTGAGGGGGGCAATGAACAGTTCTTC
TRBJ1-1,TRBV7-2,-,-,CASSLALEGMNTEAFF,TGTGCCAGCAGCTTAGCCCTGGAGGGGATGAACACTGAAGCTTTCTTT
TRBJ2-7,TRBV5-1,-,TRBD1,CASSSRDSPYEQYF,TGCGCCAGCAGCTCCCGGGACAGCCCCTACGAGCAGTACTTC
TRBJ1-1,TRBV15,-,-,CATSSNTRPTEAFF,TGTGCCACCAGCAGTAATACAAGACCAACTGAAGCTTTCTTT
TRBJ2-7,TRBV28,-,-,CASSLANYEQYF,TGTGCCAGCAGTTTGGCTAACTACGAGCAGTACTTC
TRBJ1-5,TRBV2,-,-,CASTQSRYGNQPQHF,TGTGCCAGCACCCAAAGCAGGTATGGCAATCAGCCCCAGCATTTT
TRBJ2-7,TRBV27,-,TRBD2,CASSYGTSGSHEQYF,TGTGCCAGCAGTTACGGGACTAGCGGGAGCCACGAGCAGTACTTC
TRBJ2-5,TRBV6-1,-,TRBD2,CASSEPHLAGDEETQYF,TGTGCCAGCAGTGAACCCCATCTAGCGGGAGACGAAGAGACCCAGTACTTC
TRBJ2-3,TRBV28,-,-,CASSPAGDTQYF,TGTGCCAGCAGCCCCGCTGGGGATACGCAGTATTTT
TRBJ2-7,TRBV27,-,-,CASSYQGGRNEQYF,TGTGCCAGCAGTTATCAGGGGGGGAGGAACGAGCAGTACTTC
TRBJ1-2,TRBV6-1,-,-,CASSEGQGYGYTF,TGTGCCAGCAGTGAAGGGCAGGGCTATGGCTACACCTTC
TRBJ2-7,TRBV27,-,TRBD2,CASSPVAGGTSEQYF,TGTGCCAGCAGTCCAGTAGCGGGAGGGACGTCTGAGCAGTACTTC
TRBJ2-1,TRBV7-3,-,-,CASSLFGEGQFF,TGTGCCAGCAGCTTATTCGGGGAAGGGCAGTTCTTC
TRBJ2-1,TRBV11-2,-,-,CASSPYNEQFF,TGTGCCAGCAGCCCCTACAATGAGCAGTTCTTC
TRBJ2-1,TRBV7-8,once,-,CASSSLNRDNEQFF,TGTGCCAGCAGCAGTCTTAACAGGGACAATGAGCAGTTCTTC
TRBJ2-6,TRBV6-1,-,-,CASSEFVFLSSGANVLTF,TGTGCCAGCAGTGAATTTGTGTTCCTAAGCTCTGGGGCCAACGTCCTGACTTTC
TRBJ2-7,TRBV5-6,-,-,CASSLLQDYEQYF,TGTGCCAGCAGCTTATTACAGGACTACGAGCAGTACTTC
TRBJ1-1,TRBV5-4,-,-,CASSPTGRTEAFF,TGTGCCAGCAGCCCCACAGGGCGAACTGAAGCTTTCTTT
TRBJ1-4,TRBV7-9,-,-,CASSFTGLGDEKLFF,TGTGCCAGCAGTTTCACGGGGCTGGGGGATGAAAAACTGTTTTTT
TRBJ1-5,TRBV5-8,-,TRBD1,CASSLVGQGSNQPQHF,TGTGCCAGCAGCTTGGTCGGACAGGGTAGCAATCAGCCCCAGCATTTT
TRBJ2-1,TRBV6-4,-,-,CASSDSLANEQFF,TGTGCCAGCAGTGACTCTTTAGCCAATGAGCAGTTCTTC
TRBJ2-7,TRBV6-5,-,TRBD2,CASSHPGGRYEQYF,TGTGCCAGCAGCCACCCGGGGGGGCGATACGAGCAGTACTTC
TRBJ2-5,TRBV28,once,TRBD1,CASSLTGGEETQYF,TGTGCCAGCAGTTTGACAGGGGGCGAAGAGACCCAGTACTTC
TRBJ2-2,TRBV27,-,-,CATSAGTRRTGELFF,TGTGCGACGTCGGCCGGGACTCGAAGGACCGGGGAGCTGTTTTTT
TRBJ2-3,TRBV27,-,-,CASNFRGSTDTQYF,TGTGCCAGCAACTTTCGGGGTAGCACAGATACGCAGTATTTT
TRBJ2-1,TRBV2,-,-,CASTADSDNEQFF,TGTGCCAGCACTGCCGACAGCGACAATGAGCAGTTCTTC
TRBJ2-1,TRBV27,-,TRBD2,CASTAGGPANEQFF,TGTGCCAGCACAGCGGGAGGGCCCGCCAATGAGCAGTTCTTC
TRBJ2-3,TRBV4-1,-,TRBD2,CASSQGLAGSTDTQYF,TGCGCCAGCAGCCAAGGACTAGCGGGGTCCACAGATACGCAGTATTTT
TRBJ1-2,TRBV19,-,TRBD1,CASSPGQGYGYTF,TGTGCCAGTAGTCCGGGACAGGGTTATGGCTACACCTTC
TRBJ2-7,TRBV19,-,-,CASSDSGSEGYEQYF,TGTGCCAGTAGCGACTCAGGCTCCGAAGGTTACGAGCAGTACTTC
TRBJ2-7,TRBV29-1,once,-,CSVEVEQKSSYEQYF,TGCAGCGTTGAAGTGGAACAGAAGAGCTCCTACGAGCAGTACTTC
TRBJ2-1,TRBV6-6,-,TRBD2,CASSGSGSSYNEQFF,TGTGCCAGCAGTGGTAGCGGGAGCTCCTACAATGAGCAGTTCTTC
TRBJ1-5,TRBV5-8,-,-,CASSLEAGRRDQPQHF,TGTGCCAGCAGCTTGGAGGCGGGGCGCAGGGATCAGCCCCAGCATTTT
TRBJ2-7,TRBV19,-,-,CASSWTGEEQYF,TGTGCCAGTAGTTGGACTGGAGAAGAGCAGTACTTC
TRBJ2-2,TRBV21-1,-,-,CASSKAREGSNTGELFF,TGTGCCAGCAGCAAAGCGCGGGAAGGGTCGAACACCGGGGAGCTGTTTTTT
TRBJ1-2,TRBV5-1,-,-,CASSFIRGGEPYGYTF,TGCGCCAGCAGCTTCATTAGGGGCGGAGAACCCTATGGCTACACCTTC
TRBJ2-7,TRBV6-6,-,-,CASTPFGKPYEQYF,TGTGCCAGCACCCCGTTTGGTAAACCCTACGAGCAGTACTTC
TRBJ2-1,TRBV29-1,-,TRBD1,CSVETGVNEQFF,TGCAGCGTCGAGACAGGGGTCAATGAGCAGTTCTTC
TRBJ2-1,TRBV28,-,TRBD1,CASGWTGSYNEQFF,TGTGCCAGCGGCTGGACAGGGTCCTACAATGAGCAGTTCTTC
TRBJ2-7,TRBV6-6,-,TRBD1,CASSRFPGQGSYEQYF,TGTGCCAGCAGCCGCTTTCCGGGACAGGGCTCCTACGAGCAGTACTTC
TRBJ1-1,TRBV13,-,-,CASSLVVTEAFF,TGTGCCAGCAGCTTAGTGGTCACTGAAGCTTTCTTT
TRBJ2-1,TRBV5-6,once,TRBD1,CASSPPGQGRDEQFF,TGTGCCAGCAGCCCACCTGGACAGGGGCGCGATGAGCAGTTCTTC
TRBJ2-3,TRBV28,-,-,CASSFTDTQYF,TGTGCCAGCAGCTTTACAGATACGCAGTATTTT
TRBJ2-7,TRBV6-6,-,TRBD2,CASSDSGREYEQYF,TGTGCCAGCAGTGATAGCGGGAGGGAGTACGAGCAGTACTTC
TRBJ2-7,TRBV6-1,-,TRBD1,CASSEQGAGYEQYF,TGTGCCAGCAGTGAACAGGGGGCAGGCTACGAGCAGTACTTC
TRBJ1-4,TRBV9,-,-,CASSPRWTGNEKLFF,TGTGCCAGCAGCCCCCGGTGGACCGGTAATGAAAAACTGTTTTTT
TRBJ2-7,TRBV5-6,once,TRBD2,CASSLELAGLYEQYF,TGTGCCAGCAGCTTGGAACTAGCGGGACTCTACGAGCAGTACTTC
TRBJ1-3,TRBV19,-,-,CASSFSRDVSGNTIYF,TGTGCCAGTAGTTTTTCCCGGGACGTCTCTGGAAACACCATATATTTT
TRBJ2-1,TRBV27,-,TRBD2,CASTSREGLADNEQFF,TGTGCCAGCACCTCCCGGGAGGGACTAGCGGACAATGAGCAGTTCTTC
TRBJ2-3,TRBV4-1,-,-,CASGNLAVSTDTQYF,TGCGCCAGCGGAAATTTAGCGGTGTCCACAGATACGCAGTATTTT
TRBJ2-5,TRBV2,-,-,CASREETQYF,TGTGCCAGCAGGGAGGAGACCCAGTACTTC
TRBJ2-5,TRBV28,-,-,CASSIPSVQETQYF,TGTGCCAGCAGTATCCCTAGCGTCCAAGAGACCCAGTACTTC
TRBJ1-1,TRBV2,-,TRBD1,CASSDWTGGTTEAFF,TGTGCCAGCAGTGATTGGACAGGGGGGACCACTGAAGCTTTCTTT
TRBJ1-1,TRBV27,-,-,CASSLDGIGSEAFF,TGTGCCAGCAGTCTCGATGGGATCGGGTCTGAAGCTTTCTTT
TRBJ2-1,TRBV4-1,-,-,CASSLRWTNEQFF,TGCGCCAGCAGTCTCCGTTGGACCAATGAGCAGTTCTTC
TRBJ2-7,TRBV10-1,-,TRBD2,CASTDSGSTTEQYF,TGCGCCAGCACGGATAGCGGGAGCACTACCGAGCAGTACTTC